This TCR beta chain was profiled in a study of tumor-infiltrating lymphocytes in primary liver carcinoma. On the study more broadly: Staged T1-T3 N0M0, the tumors had sizes that ranged from about 4 to 10 cm across. Study conclusions and caveats: Tumor-adjacent and tumor-blood pairs overlapped less than tumor region pairs did. Significantly larger top-250-clone fractions were found in tumors than in blood (p = 0.039).

The roughly 19-32 mg bulk tissue piece was not sorted before simultaneous RNA and DNA extraction. The patients lived with chronic HBV infection and had not yet received any treatment. This clonotype appeared a few times. Its antigen is unknown. An end of the junction does not agree with germline; a read error may underlie this. Total RNA (around 500 ng) served as template for TCR beta cDNA synthesis primed by a constant-region primer. Slightly modified ARM-PCR with three nested multiplex PCR rounds yielded TCR beta libraries. A C-beta reverse primer and TRBV1-TRBV30 forward primers served in each of the first two PCR rounds, at about 10 cycles apiece. MiXCR was run by TCRdb on the multiplex PCR reads, yielding one entry per CDR3 protein. Counted here are some 130,000 distinct CDR3 sequences, around 70% occurring once; the ten biggest clones make up 8.1%. CDR1 is SGHDT, CDR2 YYEEEE, per germline. The CDR3 loop spans 15 amino acids.

V gene TRBV5-6 combines with J gene TRBJ1-1, with D hard to call. The TCR originated in a woman aged 60 to 75 with primary liver carcinoma and hepatitis B virus infection. The sample consisted of tumor-adjacent normal liver tissue. CDR3 protein: CASSPAGLGNTETFF. The CDR3 bases are TGTGCCAGCAGCCCCGCCGGGTTGGGGAACACTGAAACTTTCTTT. The full variable domain, in which reference TRBV5-6 and TRBJ1-1 provide the parts outside the CDR3, is DAGVTQSPTHLIKTRGQQVTLRCSPKSGHDTVSWYQQALGQGPQFIFQYYEEEERQRGNFPDRFSGHQFPNYSSELNVNALLLGDSALYLCASSPAGLGNTETFFGQGTRLTVV.